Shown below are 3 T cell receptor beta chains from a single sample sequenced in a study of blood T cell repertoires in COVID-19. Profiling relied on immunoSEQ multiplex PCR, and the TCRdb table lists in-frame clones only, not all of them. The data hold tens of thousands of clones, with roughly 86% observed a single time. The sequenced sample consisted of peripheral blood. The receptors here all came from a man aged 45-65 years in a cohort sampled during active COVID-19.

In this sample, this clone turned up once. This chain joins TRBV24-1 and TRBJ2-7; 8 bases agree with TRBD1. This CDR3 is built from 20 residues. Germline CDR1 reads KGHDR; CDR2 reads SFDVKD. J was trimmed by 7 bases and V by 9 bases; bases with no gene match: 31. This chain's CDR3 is CATRGTRGRVPLLRPWEQYF. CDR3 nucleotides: TGTGCCACCCGAGGAACCAGGGGGCGCGTCCCTCTCCTCCGTCCGTGGGAGCAGTACTTC.

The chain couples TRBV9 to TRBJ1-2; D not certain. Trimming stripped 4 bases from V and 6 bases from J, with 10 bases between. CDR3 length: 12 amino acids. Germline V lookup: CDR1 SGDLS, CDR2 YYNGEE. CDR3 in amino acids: CASSLDMDGYTF. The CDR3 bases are TGTGCCAGCAGCTTAGACATGGATGGCTACACCTTC.

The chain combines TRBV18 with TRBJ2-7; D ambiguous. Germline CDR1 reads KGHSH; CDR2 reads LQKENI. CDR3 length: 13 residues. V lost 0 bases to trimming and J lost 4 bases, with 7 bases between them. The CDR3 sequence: CASSPPAVYEQYF. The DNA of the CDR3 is TGTGCCAGCTCACCACCAGCCGTTTACGAGCAGTACTTC.